The text below deals with one TCR beta chain. Here immunoSEQ multiplex PCR was the method, and the copy in TCRdb shows in-frame clones only, minus some. The data hold roughly 120,000 clones, with around 89% observed a single time. V was trimmed by 4 bases and J by 5 bases, leaving 18 bases between them. CDR3 length equals 15 residues. Germline V CDR1 and CDR2: SGHRS, YFSETQ. The sample is drawn from a study of control samples from healthy donors and cancer patients. This receptor was taken from a man aged 35-49 years in good health. Sequencing was done on a sample of blood. The chain is built from TRBV5-1 and TRBJ1-1; the D gene is possibly TRBD1 (6 bases). The CDR3 nucleotides are TGCGCCAGCAGCAGTGGACAGACGATGAGGACTGAAGCTTTCTTT. It translates to CASSSGQTMRTEAFF.